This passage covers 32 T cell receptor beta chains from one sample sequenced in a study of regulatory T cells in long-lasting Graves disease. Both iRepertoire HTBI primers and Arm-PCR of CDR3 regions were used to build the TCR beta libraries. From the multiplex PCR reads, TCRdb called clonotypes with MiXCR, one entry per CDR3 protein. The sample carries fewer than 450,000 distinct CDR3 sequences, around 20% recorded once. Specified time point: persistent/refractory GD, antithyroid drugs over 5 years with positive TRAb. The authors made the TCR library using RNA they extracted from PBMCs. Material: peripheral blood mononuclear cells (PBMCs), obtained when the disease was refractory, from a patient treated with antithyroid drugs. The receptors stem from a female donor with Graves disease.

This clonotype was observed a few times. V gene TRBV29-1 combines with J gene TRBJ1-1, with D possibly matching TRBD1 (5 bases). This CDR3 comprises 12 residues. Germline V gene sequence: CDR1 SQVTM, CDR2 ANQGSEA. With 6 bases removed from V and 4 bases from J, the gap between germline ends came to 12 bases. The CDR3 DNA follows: TGCAGCGTCGGAGGGGTGGGCACTGAAGCTTTCTTT. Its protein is CSVGGVGTEAFF.

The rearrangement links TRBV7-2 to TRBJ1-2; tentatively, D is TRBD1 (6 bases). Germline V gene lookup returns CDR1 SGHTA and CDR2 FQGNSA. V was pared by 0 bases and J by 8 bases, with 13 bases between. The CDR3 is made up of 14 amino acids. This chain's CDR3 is CASSLADRWGGYTF. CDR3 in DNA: TGTGCCAGCAGCTTAGCTGACAGGTGGGGAGGCTACACCTTC.

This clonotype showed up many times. CDR3 sequence: CASRVILAGVPKQYF. The CDR3 nucleotides are TGTGCCAGCAGGGTAATACTAGCGGGAGTGCCTAAGCAGTACTTC. V is TRBV2 and J is TRBJ2-7, with 11 nucleotides matching TRBD2. Germline V gene lookup returns CDR1 SNHLY and CDR2 FYNNEI. Losses at the gene ends were 6 bases for V and 8 bases for J; bases not matched to a gene: 12. This CDR3 is built from 15 residues.

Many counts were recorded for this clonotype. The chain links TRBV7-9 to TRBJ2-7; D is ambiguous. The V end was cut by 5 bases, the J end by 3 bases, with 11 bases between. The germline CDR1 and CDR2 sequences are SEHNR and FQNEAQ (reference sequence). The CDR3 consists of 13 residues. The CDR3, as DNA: TGTGCCAGCAGCCCCCTGGCCCTCTACGAGCAGTACTTC. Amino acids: CASSPLALYEQYF.

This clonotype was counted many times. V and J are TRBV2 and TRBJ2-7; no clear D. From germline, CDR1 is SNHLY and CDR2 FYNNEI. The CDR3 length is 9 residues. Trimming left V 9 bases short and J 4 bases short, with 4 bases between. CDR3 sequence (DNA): TGTGCCAGTAATTACGAGCAGTACTTC. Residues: CASNYEQYF.

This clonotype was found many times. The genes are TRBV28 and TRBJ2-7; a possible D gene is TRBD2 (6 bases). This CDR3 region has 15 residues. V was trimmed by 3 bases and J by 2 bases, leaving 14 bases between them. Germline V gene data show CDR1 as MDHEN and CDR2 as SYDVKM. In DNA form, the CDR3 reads TGTGCCAGCAGTTTCAGTAGCGGAGGGGCCTACGAGCAGTACTTC. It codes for CASSFSSGGAYEQYF. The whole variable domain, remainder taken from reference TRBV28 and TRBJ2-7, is DVKVTQSSRYLVKRTGEKVFLECVQDMDHENMFWYRQDPGLGLRLIYFSYDVKMKEKGDIPEGYSVSREKKERFSLILESASTNQTSMYLCASSFSSGGAYEQYFGPGTRLTVT.

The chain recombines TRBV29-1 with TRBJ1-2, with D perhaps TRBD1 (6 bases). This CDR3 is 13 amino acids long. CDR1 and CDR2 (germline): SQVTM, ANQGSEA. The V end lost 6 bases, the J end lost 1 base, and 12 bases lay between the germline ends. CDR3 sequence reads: CSVWGGSNYGYTF. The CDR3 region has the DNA TGCAGCGTGTGGGGGGGCAGTAACTATGGCTACACCTTC. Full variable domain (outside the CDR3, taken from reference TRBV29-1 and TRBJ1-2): SAVISQKPSRDICQRGTSLTIQCQVDSQVTMMFWYRQQPGQSLTLIATANQGSEATYESGFVIDKFPISRPNLTFSTLTVSNMSPEDSSIYLCSVWGGSNYGYTFGSGTRLTVV.

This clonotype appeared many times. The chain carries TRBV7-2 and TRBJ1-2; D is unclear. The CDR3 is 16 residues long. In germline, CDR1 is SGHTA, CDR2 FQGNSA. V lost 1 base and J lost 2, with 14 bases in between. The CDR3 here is CASSLGGGGKNYGYTF. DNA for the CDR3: TGTGCCAGCAGCTTAGGGGGAGGCGGGAAAAACTATGGCTACACCTTC.

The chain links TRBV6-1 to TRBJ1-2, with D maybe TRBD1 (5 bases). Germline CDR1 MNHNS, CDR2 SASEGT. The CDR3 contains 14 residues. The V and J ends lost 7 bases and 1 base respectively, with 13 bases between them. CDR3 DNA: TGTGCCAGCACCACGACAGAGATTAACTATGGCTACACCTTC. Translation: CASTTTEINYGYTF.

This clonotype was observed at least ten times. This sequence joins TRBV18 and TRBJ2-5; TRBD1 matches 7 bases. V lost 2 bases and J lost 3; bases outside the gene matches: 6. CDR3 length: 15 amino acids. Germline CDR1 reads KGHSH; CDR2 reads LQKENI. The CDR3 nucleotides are TGTGCCAGCTCACCATCACAGGGGACCAAAGAGACCCAGTACTTC. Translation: CASSPSQGTKETQYF.

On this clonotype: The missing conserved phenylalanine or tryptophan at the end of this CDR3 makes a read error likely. CDR3 amino acids: CASSGVGRGETQYS. CDR3 DNA: TGTGCCAGCAGTGGCGTTGGGCGCGGAGAGACCCAGTACTCC. The chain carries TRBV2 and TRBJ2-5, with unresolved D. Germline CDR1 reads SNHLY; CDR2 reads FYNNEI. The V and J ends lost 4 bases and 4 bases respectively, with 13 bases between them. This CDR3 region has 14 residues.

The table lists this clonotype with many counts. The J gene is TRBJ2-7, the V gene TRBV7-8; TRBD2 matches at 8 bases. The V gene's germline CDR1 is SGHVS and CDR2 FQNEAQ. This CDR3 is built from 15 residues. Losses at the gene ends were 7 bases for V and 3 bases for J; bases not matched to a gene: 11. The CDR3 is CASTSLGSGDYEQYF. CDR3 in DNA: TGTGCCAGCACCAGCCTCGGTAGCGGGGACTACGAGCAGTACTTC. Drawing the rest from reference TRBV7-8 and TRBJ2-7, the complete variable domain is GAGVSQSPRYKVAKRGQDVALRCDPISGHVSLFWYQQALGQGPEFLTYFQNEAQLDKSGLPSDRFFAERPEGSVSTLKIQRTQQEDSAVYLCASTSLGSGDYEQYFGPGTRLTVT.

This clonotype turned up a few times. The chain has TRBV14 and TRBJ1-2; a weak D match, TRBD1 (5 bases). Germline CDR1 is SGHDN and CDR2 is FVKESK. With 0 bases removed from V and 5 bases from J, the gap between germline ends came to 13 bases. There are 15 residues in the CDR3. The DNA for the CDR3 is TGTGCCAGCAGCCAAGATATGGGGGATCGGTATGGCTACACCTTC. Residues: CASSQDMGDRYGYTF.

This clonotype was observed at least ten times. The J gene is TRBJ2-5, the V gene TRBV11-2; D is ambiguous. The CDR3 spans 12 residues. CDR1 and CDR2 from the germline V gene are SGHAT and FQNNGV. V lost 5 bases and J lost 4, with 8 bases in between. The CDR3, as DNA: TGTGCCAGCAGCGACAATCGAGAGACCCAGTACTTC. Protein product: CASSDNRETQYF.

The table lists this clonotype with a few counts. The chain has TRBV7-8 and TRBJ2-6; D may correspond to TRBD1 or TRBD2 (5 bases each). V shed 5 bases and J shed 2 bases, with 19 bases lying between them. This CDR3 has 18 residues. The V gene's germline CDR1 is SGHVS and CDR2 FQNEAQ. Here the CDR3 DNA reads TGTGCCAGCAGCGTTGCCGGGACGTACGAGGCTGGGGCCAACGTCCTGACTTTC. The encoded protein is CASSVAGTYEAGANVLTF.

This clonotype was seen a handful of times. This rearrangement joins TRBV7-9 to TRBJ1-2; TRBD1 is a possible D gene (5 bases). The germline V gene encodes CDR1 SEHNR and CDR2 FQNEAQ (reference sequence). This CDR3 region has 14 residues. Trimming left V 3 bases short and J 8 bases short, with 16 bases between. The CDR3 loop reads CASSFEVGEGGYTF. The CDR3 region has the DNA TGTGCCAGCAGCTTTGAGGTGGGGGAGGGAGGCTACACCTTC.

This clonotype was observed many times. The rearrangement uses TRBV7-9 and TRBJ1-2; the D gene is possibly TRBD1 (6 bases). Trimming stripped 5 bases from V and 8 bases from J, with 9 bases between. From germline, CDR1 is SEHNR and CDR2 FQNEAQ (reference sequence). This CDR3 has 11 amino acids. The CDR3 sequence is CASSPGVGYTF. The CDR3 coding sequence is TGTGCCAGCAGCCCAGGGGTGGGCTACACCTTC. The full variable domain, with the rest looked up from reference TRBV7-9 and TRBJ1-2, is DTGVSQNPRHKITKRGQNVTFRCDPISEHNRLYWYRQTLGQGPEFLTYFQNEAQLEKSRLLSDRFSAERPKGSFSTLEIQRTEQGDSAMYLCASSPGVGYTFGSGTRLTVV.

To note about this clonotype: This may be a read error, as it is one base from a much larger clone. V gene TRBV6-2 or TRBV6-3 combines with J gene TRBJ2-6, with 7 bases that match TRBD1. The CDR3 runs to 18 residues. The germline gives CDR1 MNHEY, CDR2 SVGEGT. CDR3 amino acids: CASSPDPDRFSGADVLTF. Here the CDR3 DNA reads TGTGCCAGCAGCCCGGACCCGGACAGGTTCTCTGGGGCCGACGTCCTGACTTTC.

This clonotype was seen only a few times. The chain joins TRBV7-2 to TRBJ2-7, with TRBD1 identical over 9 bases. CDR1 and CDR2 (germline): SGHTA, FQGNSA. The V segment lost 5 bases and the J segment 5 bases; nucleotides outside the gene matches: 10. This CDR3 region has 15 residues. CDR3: CASSLTGTGFNEQYF. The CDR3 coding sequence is TGTGCCAGCAGCCTCACGGGGACAGGGTTCAACGAGCAGTACTTC.

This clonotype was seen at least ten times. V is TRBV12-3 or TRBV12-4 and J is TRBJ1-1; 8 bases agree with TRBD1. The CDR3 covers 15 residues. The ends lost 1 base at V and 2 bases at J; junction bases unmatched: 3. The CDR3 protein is CASSLEDRVNTEAFF. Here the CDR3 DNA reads TGTGCCAGCAGTTTAGAGGACAGGGTAAACACTGAAGCTTTCTTT.

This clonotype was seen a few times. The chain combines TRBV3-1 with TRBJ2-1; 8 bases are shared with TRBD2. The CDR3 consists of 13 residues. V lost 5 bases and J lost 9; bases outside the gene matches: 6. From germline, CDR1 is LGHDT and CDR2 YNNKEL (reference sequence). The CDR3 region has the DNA TGTGCCAGCAGCTGGGGACTAGGGGCTGAGCAGTTCTTC. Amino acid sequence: CASSWGLGAEQFF.

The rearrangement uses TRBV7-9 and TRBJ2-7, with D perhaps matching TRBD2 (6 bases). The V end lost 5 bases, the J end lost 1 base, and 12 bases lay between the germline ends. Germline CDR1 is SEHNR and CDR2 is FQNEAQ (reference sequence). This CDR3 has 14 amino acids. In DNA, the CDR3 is TGTGCCAGCAGCCCGCCGGGGAGGTCCTACGAGCAGTACTTC. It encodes CASSPPGRSYEQYF.

The CDR3 DNA reads TGTGCCAGCAGCACGTTGGCGGCGGCCCCATATGGCTACACCTTC. Protein: CASSTLAAAPYGYTF. The chain couples TRBV3-1 to TRBJ1-2; D is undetermined. Germline V gene sequence: CDR1 LGHDT, CDR2 YNNKEL (reference sequence). This CDR3 contains 15 residues. Trimming pared 5 bases from V and 5 bases from J, leaving 18 bases between.

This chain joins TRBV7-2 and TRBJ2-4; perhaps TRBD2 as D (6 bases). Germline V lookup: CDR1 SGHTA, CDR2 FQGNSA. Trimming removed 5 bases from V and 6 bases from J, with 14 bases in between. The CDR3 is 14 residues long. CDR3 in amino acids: CASSPGGLANIQYF. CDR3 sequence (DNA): TGTGCCAGCAGCCCTGGAGGGCTAGCAAACATTCAGTACTTC.

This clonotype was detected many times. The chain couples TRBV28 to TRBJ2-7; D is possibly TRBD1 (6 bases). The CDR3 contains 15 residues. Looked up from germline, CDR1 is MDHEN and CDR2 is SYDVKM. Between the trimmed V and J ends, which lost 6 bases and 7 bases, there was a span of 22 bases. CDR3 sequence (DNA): TGTGCCAGCAGCAAAACTACGGGACAACTGGAAGAGCAGTACTTC. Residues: CASSKTTGQLEEQYF. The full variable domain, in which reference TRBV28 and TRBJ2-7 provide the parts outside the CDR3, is DVKVTQSSRYLVKRTGEKVFLECVQDMDHENMFWYRQDPGLGLRLIYFSYDVKMKEKGDIPEGYSVSREKKERFSLILESASTNQTSMYLCASSKTTGQLEEQYFGPGTRLTVT.

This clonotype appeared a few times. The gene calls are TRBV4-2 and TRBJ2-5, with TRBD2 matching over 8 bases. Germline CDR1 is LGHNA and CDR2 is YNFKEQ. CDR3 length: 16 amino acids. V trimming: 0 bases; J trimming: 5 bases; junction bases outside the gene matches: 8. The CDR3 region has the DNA TGTGCCAGCAGCCAAGATGGTAGCGGGACTGTGGAGACCCAGTACTTC. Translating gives CASSQDGSGTVETQYF.

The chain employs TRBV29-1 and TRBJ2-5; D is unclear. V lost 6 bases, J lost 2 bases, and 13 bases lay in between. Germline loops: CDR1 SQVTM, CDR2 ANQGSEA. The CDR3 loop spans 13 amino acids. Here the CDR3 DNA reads TGCAGCGTCGTTCCGACACTACAAGAGACCCAGTACTTC. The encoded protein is CSVVPTLQETQYF.

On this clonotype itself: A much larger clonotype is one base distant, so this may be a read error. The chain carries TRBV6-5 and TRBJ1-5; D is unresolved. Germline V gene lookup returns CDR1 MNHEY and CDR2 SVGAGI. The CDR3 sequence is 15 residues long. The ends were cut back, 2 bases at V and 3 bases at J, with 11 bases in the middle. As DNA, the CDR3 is TGTGCCAGCAGTTACCGTCCCAATATCAATCAGCCCCAGCATTTT. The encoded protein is CASSYRPNINQPQHF.

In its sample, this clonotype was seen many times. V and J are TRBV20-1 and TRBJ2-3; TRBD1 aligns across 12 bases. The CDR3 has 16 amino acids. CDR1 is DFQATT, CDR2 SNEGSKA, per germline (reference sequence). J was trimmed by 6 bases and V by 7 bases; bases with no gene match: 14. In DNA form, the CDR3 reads TGCAGTGACCTCCGGACCGGGACAGGGGGCTTCGATACGCAGTATTTT. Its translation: CSDLRTGTGGFDTQYF.

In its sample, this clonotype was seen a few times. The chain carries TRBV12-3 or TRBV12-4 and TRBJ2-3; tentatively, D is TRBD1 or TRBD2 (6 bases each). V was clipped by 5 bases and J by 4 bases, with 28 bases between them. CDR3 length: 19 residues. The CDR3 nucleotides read TGTGCCAGCAGTCCGGAGGTTACCGATATGGGGGGACATGCAGATACGCAGTATTTT. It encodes CASSPEVTDMGGHADTQYF.

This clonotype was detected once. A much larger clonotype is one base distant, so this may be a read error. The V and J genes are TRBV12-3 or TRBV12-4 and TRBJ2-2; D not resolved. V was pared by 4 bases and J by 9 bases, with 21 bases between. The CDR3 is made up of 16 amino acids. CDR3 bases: TGTGCCAGCAGTTATAGTCGCGGAGTGGGCGCCAGGGAGCTGTTTTTT. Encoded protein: CASSYSRGVGARELFF.

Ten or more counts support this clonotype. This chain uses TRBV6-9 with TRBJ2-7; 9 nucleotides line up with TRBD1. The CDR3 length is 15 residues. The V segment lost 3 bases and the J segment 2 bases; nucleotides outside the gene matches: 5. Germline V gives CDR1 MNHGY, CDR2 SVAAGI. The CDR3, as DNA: TGTGCCAGCAGTTACGCTAGGGACAGGGCCTACGAGCAGTACTTC. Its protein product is CASSYARDRAYEQYF.